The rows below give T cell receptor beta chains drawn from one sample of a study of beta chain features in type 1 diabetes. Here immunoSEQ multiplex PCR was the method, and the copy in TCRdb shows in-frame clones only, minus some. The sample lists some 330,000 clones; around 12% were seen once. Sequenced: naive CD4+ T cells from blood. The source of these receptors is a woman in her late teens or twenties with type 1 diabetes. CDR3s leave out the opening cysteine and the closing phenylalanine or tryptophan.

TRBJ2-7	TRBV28	ASSLYPPSGGYEQY
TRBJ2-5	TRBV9	ASSVGGKNQETQY
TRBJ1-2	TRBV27	ASRPGQVYGYT
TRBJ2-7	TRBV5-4	ASSFGADYEQY
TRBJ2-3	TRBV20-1	SGGDTDTQY
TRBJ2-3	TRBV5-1	ASSSGTGHFTSTDTQY
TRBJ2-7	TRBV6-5	ASHPPTVGWQY
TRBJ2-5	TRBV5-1	ASSLGTSGRNVAETQY
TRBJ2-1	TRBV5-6	ASSPNGGRVEQF
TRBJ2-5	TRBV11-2	ASSKGLAGVSTQY
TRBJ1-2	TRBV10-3	AIRPRGPYGYT
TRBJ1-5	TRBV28	ASSLSQGSGNQPQH
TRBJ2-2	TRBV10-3	AIKASGDGELF
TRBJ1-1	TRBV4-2	ASSQDGQHLNTEAF
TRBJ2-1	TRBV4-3	ASSQDDWRDRERKLGDEQF
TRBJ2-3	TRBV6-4	ASSDSSGRVQY
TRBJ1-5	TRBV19	ASSPQTGYSNQPQH
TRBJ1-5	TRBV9	ASSVGGEGNQPQH
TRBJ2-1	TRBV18	ASSKAGVDEQF
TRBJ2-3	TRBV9	ASSVASTPKAGAQY
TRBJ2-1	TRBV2	ASGTSLGGNEQF
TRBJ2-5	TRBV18	ASSPLAGQDNSGTQY
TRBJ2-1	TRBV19	ASRGQGATYNEQF
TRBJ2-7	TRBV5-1	ASSPGQGHGEQY
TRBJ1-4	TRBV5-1	ASSLSATNEKLF
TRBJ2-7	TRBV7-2	ASSLDRGEQY
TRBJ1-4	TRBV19	ASSIRTGPEKLF
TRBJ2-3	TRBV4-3	ASSQVGGLAGGGTQY
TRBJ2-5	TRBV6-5	ASWNTGGTQY
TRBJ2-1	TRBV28	ASSFEADGVQF
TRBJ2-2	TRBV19	ASSRLARELF
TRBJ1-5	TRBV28	ASSFLGAYSNQPQH
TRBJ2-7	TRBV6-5	ASSFQLQGYEQY
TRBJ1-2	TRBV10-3	AISPTGGNYGYT
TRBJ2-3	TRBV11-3	ASSLEGGRTTDTQY
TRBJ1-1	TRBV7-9	ASRIQAWTAMNTEAF
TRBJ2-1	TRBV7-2	ASSLASSGGEQF
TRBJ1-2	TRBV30	AWSRDRNYGYT
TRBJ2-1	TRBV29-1	STSFLGGQNEQF
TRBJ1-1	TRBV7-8	ASSSQGQGTEAF
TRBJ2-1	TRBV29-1	SVERGKVGNEQF
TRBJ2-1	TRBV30	AWSGGSSYNEQF
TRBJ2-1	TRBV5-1	ASSISGAPNEQF
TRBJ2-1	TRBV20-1	SASSNEQF